The 7 T cell receptor beta chains given below trace back to one sample, sequenced in a study of T cells after yellow fever vaccination. TCRdb fed the 5' RACE reads into MiXCR, producing one record per CDR3 protein. The sample carries about 350,000 distinct CDR3 sequences, approximately 8% recorded once. Sequenced material: PBMCs, taken 35 to 50 days after the first yellow fever vaccination. The receptors originated from a man between 18 and 29 years old who received the YFV17D yellow fever vaccine.

This chain uses TRBV5-1 with TRBJ2-5, with D tentatively TRBD1 (5 bases). Germline V gives CDR1 SGHRS, CDR2 YFSETQ. The CDR3 length is 15 residues. With 0 bases removed from V and 0 bases from J, the gap between germline ends came to 9 bases. The CDR3 region is CASSLGGSDQETQYF. For the CDR3, the DNA is TGCGCCAGCAGCTTGGGGGGCTCAGACCAAGAGACCCAGTACTTC.

The chain uses TRBV20-1 and TRBJ2-1, with a possible D match to TRBD2 (7 bases). Trimming left V 5 bases short and J 9 bases short, with 20 bases between. CDR3 size: 14 residues. The germline gives CDR1 DFQATT, CDR2 SNEGSKA (reference sequence). CDR3 bases: TGCAGTGCTCTCGGGGGGCCTGCCGGGGGTGAGCAGTTCTTC. The encoded protein is CSALGGPAGGEQFF.

The rearrangement uses TRBV7-9 and TRBJ2-5; 9 bases agree with TRBD1. CDR3 length equals 15 residues. Germline lookup yields CDR1 SEHNR and CDR2 FQNEAQ (reference sequence). V was clipped by 4 bases and J by 5 bases; unmatched bases: 8. This CDR3 reads CASSSPQGAHETQYF. The CDR3 bases are TGTGCCAGCAGCTCCCCACAGGGGGCGCATGAGACCCAGTACTTC.

This clonotype was recorded a few times. This chain links TRBV6-2 or TRBV6-3 with TRBJ2-7; D is unclear. The CDR3 sequence is 12 residues long. The germline V gene encodes CDR1 MNHEY and CDR2 SVGEGT. V shed 4 bases and J shed 2 bases, with 6 bases lying between them. This CDR3 is CASSLSTYEQYV. The CDR3 coding sequence is TGTGCCAGCAGTTTGAGTACCTACGAGCAGTACGTC.

In this sample, this clonotype turned up many times. As DNA, the CDR3 is TGTGCCAGCAACCATAGGCGAGTATCCTACAATGAGCAGTTCTTC. Encoded protein: CASNHRRVSYNEQFF. V gene TRBV12-3 or TRBV12-4 combines with J gene TRBJ2-1, with unresolved D. The CDR3 loop spans 15 amino acids. V was trimmed by 7 bases and J by 1 base, leaving 14 bases between them.

The chain couples TRBV7-2 to TRBJ2-1, with 8 bases matching TRBD1. The V segment lost 6 bases and the J segment 2 bases; nucleotides outside the gene matches: 6. Germline V gives CDR1 SGHTA, CDR2 FQGNSA. The CDR3 is 15 amino acids. CDR3: CASRHPGQAYNEQFF. The CDR3 DNA reads TGTGCCAGCAGGCATCCGGGACAGGCCTACAATGAGCAGTTCTTC.

This chain joins TRBV4-3 and TRBJ2-3; TRBD1 or TRBD2 may be the D gene (5 bases each). V lost 2 bases and J lost 0, with 15 bases in between. The germline CDR1 and CDR2 sequences are LGHNA and YSLEER. This CDR3 comprises 17 residues. CDR3 in amino acids: CASSQPPGTSSTDTQYF. In nucleotides, the CDR3 is TGCGCCAGCAGCCAACCTCCCGGGACCAGTAGCACAGATACGCAGTATTTT.